These 28 T cell receptor beta chains originate from one sample sequenced in a study of regulatory and conventional T cells in RAG deficiency. Regulatory T cells were sorted from blood as CD4+ CD25-high CD127-low cells. Libraries were prepared by immunoSEQ multiplex PCR; TCRdb keeps only in-frame clonotypes and omits some of them. The sample lists around 29,000 clones, around nine tenths occurring once. This same sample was also part of a study on regulatory T cells. From that study: Amplification used 52 TRBV primers and 13 TRBJ primers.

Material: Tregs sorted from blood. The receptor source for this set is a human donor in good health.

This chain links TRBV5-1 with TRBJ2-7; 7 positions match TRBD2. The germline gives CDR1 SGHRS, CDR2 YFSETQ. The CDR3 runs 15 residues. J was trimmed by 0 bases and V by 7 bases; bases with no gene match: 10. The CDR3 DNA sequence: TGCGCCAGCGCGGGGGACGGGCGGCTCTCCTACGAGCAGTACTTC. This sequence encodes CASAGDGRLSYEQYF.

The chain is built from TRBV4-1 and TRBJ1-6; D gene unclear. The CDR3 totals 20 residues. Germline assignment: CDR1 MGHRA and CDR2 YSYEKL. Trimming cost V 1 base and J 0 bases, with 19 bases left between them. The CDR3 coding sequence is TGCGCCAGCAGCCAAGCTCCCGGGAGGTCGGTCAGCTCCTATAATTCACCCCTCCACTTT. This sequence encodes CASSQAPGRSVSSYNSPLHF.

The chain employs TRBV7-9 and TRBJ2-3; D may correspond to TRBD1 or TRBD2 (6 bases each). Trimming left V 2 bases short and J 2 bases short, with 17 bases between. Germline-derived CDR1 and CDR2 are SEHNR and FQNEAQ (reference sequence). The CDR3 has 17 amino acids. The CDR3 protein is CASSLWGASRFTDTQYF. The CDR3 DNA sequence: TGTGCCAGCAGCTTATGGGGGGCCAGTCGGTTCACAGATACGCAGTATTTT.

This chain joins TRBV19 and TRBJ1-5; D possibly corresponds to TRBD1 (5 bases). Trimming took off 3 bases at V and 2 bases at J, with 8 bases between the two ends. This CDR3 has 14 amino acids. The germline V gene has CDR1 LNHDA and CDR2 SQIVND (reference sequence). The CDR3 DNA reads TGTGCCAGTAGTATTGCAGGGCGCAATCAGCCCCAGCATTTT. Its protein is CASSIAGRNQPQHF.

This chain uses TRBV11-1 with TRBJ2-3; unclear D gene. CDR3 length: 13 residues. V was shortened by 4 bases and J by 4 bases, with 9 bases between the two germline ends. Germline V gene sequence: CDR1 SGHAT, CDR2 FQDESV (reference sequence). Here the CDR3 reads CASSYGPPDTQYF. CDR3 nucleotides: TGTGCCAGCAGCTACGGCCCCCCAGATACGCAGTATTTT. The whole variable domain, remainder taken from reference TRBV11-1 and TRBJ2-3, is EAEVAQSPRYKITEKSQAVAFWCDPISGHATLYWYRQILGQGPELLVQFQDESVVDDSQLPKDRFSAERLKGVDSTLKIQPAELGDSAMYLCASSYGPPDTQYFGPGTRLTVL.

The chain joins TRBV10-3 to TRBJ2-2; D gene ambiguous. V was shortened by 1 base and J by 2 bases, with 11 bases between the two germline ends. There are 16 residues in the CDR3. Germline values: CDR1 ENHRY, CDR2 SYGVKD. The CDR3 nucleotides read TGTGCCATCAGTGAGTTCATAGGGCCTAACACCGGGGAGCTGTTTTTT. The encoded protein is CAISEFIGPNTGELFF.

This clone came up once. The chain links TRBV9 to TRBJ1-4; possible D gene TRBD1, 6 bases. Germline V gene sequence: CDR1 SGDLS, CDR2 YYNGEE. The V end was cut by 2 bases, the J end by 8 bases, with 13 bases between. CDR3 size: 14 residues. The CDR3 here is CASSVGQRDEKLFF. Here the CDR3 DNA reads TGTGCCAGCAGCGTCGGACAGAGGGACGAAAAACTGTTTTTT. The full variable domain, its missing parts supplied by reference TRBV9 and TRBJ1-4, is DSGVTQTPKHLITATGQRVTLRCSPRSGDLSVYWYQQSLDQGLQFLIQYYNGEERAKGNILERFSAQQFPDLHSELNLSSLELGDSALYFCASSVGQRDEKLFFGSGTQLSVL.

This chain links TRBV11-3 with TRBJ1-1; D not certain. V was cut by 4 bases and J by 1 base, with 7 bases left in between. Germline V CDR1 and CDR2: SGHNT, YENEEA. The CDR3 is made up of 13 amino acids. CDR3 sequence: CASSYQQNTEAFF. The CDR3 DNA is TGTGCCAGCAGCTACCAGCAGAACACTGAAGCTTTCTTT.

The rearrangement joins TRBV5-1 to TRBJ1-2; D not certain. Trimming took 6 bases from V and 1 from J, leaving 10 bases between them. CDR1 SGHRS and CDR2 YFSETQ come from the germline V gene. This CDR3 is built from 13 residues. This CDR3 reads CASTDPNNYGYTF. CDR3 coding DNA: TGCGCCAGCACAGATCCCAATAACTATGGCTACACCTTC.

This clone turned up a few times. V usage is TRBV28 and J usage is TRBJ1-2; D is possibly TRBD1 (5 bases). V lost 3 bases and J 5 bases, leaving 13 bases between the germline ends. CDR3 size: 14 residues. Germline V CDR1 and CDR2: MDHEN, SYDVKM. The CDR3 is CASSFRARPYGYTF. The CDR3 bases are TGTGCCAGCAGTTTCAGGGCCAGACCATATGGCTACACCTTC.

V usage is TRBV18 and J usage is TRBJ1-1; perhaps TRBD1 as D (6 bases). V was shortened by 2 bases and J by 1 base, with 14 bases between the two germline ends. Germline lookup yields CDR1 KGHSH and CDR2 LQKENI. The CDR3 is 16 amino acids. The CDR3 loop is CASSPTTGRPNTEAFF. In DNA, the CDR3 is TGTGCCAGCTCACCAACGACAGGAAGACCGAACACTGAAGCTTTCTTT.

The V gene is TRBV7-3, the J gene TRBJ2-6; D unresolved. Trimming pared 0 bases from V and 3 bases from J, leaving 0 bases between. Germline V gene data show CDR1 as SGHTA and CDR2 as FQGTGA. The CDR3 is 13 residues long. CDR3 region: CASSLTGANVLTF. The DNA for the CDR3 is TGTGCCAGCAGCTTAACTGGGGCCAACGTCCTGACTTTC.

This chain links TRBV7-9 with TRBJ1-4; no reliable D call. The CDR3 has 16 amino acids. Germline V gene sequence: CDR1 SEHNR, CDR2 FQNEAQ (reference sequence). Trimming took off 4 bases at V and 4 bases at J, with 16 bases between the two ends. CDR3 DNA: TGTGCCAGCAGCTCCAAAGGAGCCAGGCTTAATGAAAAACTGTTTTTT. Its translation is CASSSKGARLNEKLFF.

V and J are TRBV18 and TRBJ2-1, with D possibly TRBD1 on 5 matching bases. CDR1 KGHSH and CDR2 LQKENI come from the germline V gene. CDR3 length: 17 residues. With 1 base removed from V and 5 bases from J, the gap between germline ends came to 18 bases. The CDR3 DNA follows: TGTGCCAGCTCACCACGTCAGGGCGGATTCCAACACAATGAGCAGTTCTTC. Translating gives CASSPRQGGFQHNEQFF.

CDR3 coding DNA: TGCGCCAGCAGCTTGGCCGGGGGGGCCAACACCGGGGAGCTGTTTTTT. It yields the protein CASSLAGGANTGELFF. The rearrangement uses TRBV5-1 and TRBJ2-2; TRBD2 matches 8 bases. The germline CDR1 and CDR2 sequences are SGHRS and YFSETQ. The V gene end was trimmed by 0 bases and the J gene end by 2 bases; junction bases not matched to a gene: 3. The CDR3 loop spans 16 amino acids.

The V gene is TRBV5-1, the J gene TRBJ1-2; 7 nucleotides match TRBD1. This CDR3 has 13 amino acids. Per germline, CDR1 SGHRS and CDR2 YFSETQ. V gave up 3 bases and J gave up 4 bases; unmatched junction bases: 3. The CDR3 protein is CASSSGQSYGYTF. The CDR3 DNA reads as TGCGCCAGCAGCTCGGGACAGTCCTATGGCTACACCTTC.

The chain joins TRBV18 to TRBJ1-1, with 11 nucleotides matching TRBD1. CDR1 is KGHSH, CDR2 LQKENI, per germline. The V segment lost 5 bases and the J segment 1 base; nucleotides outside the gene matches: 6. There are 16 residues in the CDR3. This chain's CDR3 is CASSFGQGAWNTEAFF. The CDR3 DNA reads TGTGCCAGCTCATTCGGACAGGGGGCTTGGAACACTGAAGCTTTCTTT.

The chain links TRBV6-1 to TRBJ1-4, with D perhaps matching TRBD1 (5 bases). Germline V gives CDR1 MNHNS, CDR2 SASEGT. Trimming removed 6 bases from V and 8 bases from J, with 19 bases in between. There are 15 residues in the CDR3. DNA for the CDR3: TGTGCCAGCAGCCAGATGCAGGGAAGATTCGAAAAACTGTTTTTT. Residues: CASSQMQGRFEKLFF.

This chain connects TRBV4-1 to TRBJ2-4; 7 bases match TRBD1. The CDR3 sequence is 19 residues long. The J segment lost 1 base and the V segment lost 5 bases, leaving 17 bases of the junction unmatched. Germline CDR1 is MGHRA and CDR2 is YSYEKL. CDR3 coding DNA: TGCGCCAGCAGCTACGGTGGCACGACAGGGCTAATTGCCAAAAACATTCAGTACTTC. Its protein product is CASSYGGTTGLIAKNIQYF.

The gene calls are TRBV7-2 and TRBJ2-5, with 7 bases identical to TRBD2. J gave up 9 bases and V 3 bases, and 13 bases lay outside the gene matches. CDR1 is SGHTA, CDR2 FQGNSA, per germline. There are 15 residues in the CDR3. CDR3 sequence: CASSLGGSGVRAQYF. The DNA of the CDR3 is TGTGCCAGCAGCTTGGGCGGGAGTGGGGTCCGGGCCCAGTACTTC.

This chain links TRBV6-4 with TRBJ1-1; tentatively, D is TRBD1 (5 bases). V dropped 8 bases and J dropped 5 bases, with 15 bases sitting between them. The germline V gene encodes CDR1 MRHNA and CDR2 SNTAGT. This CDR3 comprises 13 residues. The CDR3 DNA follows: TGTGCCAGCCGGGAGGGGCGGGTAACTGAAGCTTTCTTT. Translation: CASREGRVTEAFF.

The chain is built from TRBV2 and TRBJ1-5, with D perhaps matching TRBD1 (6 bases). V lost 4 bases and J 1 base, leaving 14 bases between the germline ends. Germline V CDR1 and CDR2: SNHLY, FYNNEI. The CDR3 runs to 16 residues. The CDR3 loop reads CASSAYAGQSNQPQHF. Here the CDR3 DNA reads TGTGCCAGCAGTGCTTACGCGGGACAAAGCAATCAGCCCCAGCATTTT.

This chain connects TRBV6-1 to TRBJ1-5, with no clear D. Germline lookup yields CDR1 MNHNS and CDR2 SASEGT. The length of the CDR3 is 18 residues. Trimming stripped 2 bases from V and 6 bases from J, with 23 bases between. CDR3 nucleotide sequence: TGTGCCAGCAGTGAAAGTTCTCCAGGTAGCGCTTCGGGTCAGCCCCAGCATTTT. Its translation: CASSESSPGSASGQPQHF.

The rearrangement uses TRBV7-9 and TRBJ2-7; TRBD1 matches at 8 bases. Germline-derived CDR1 and CDR2 are SEHNR and FQNEAQ (reference sequence). The CDR3 has 16 amino acids. With V trimmed by 5 bases and J by 0 bases, 9 bases remained unmatched. The CDR3 nucleotides are TGTGCCAGCAGCCCCCGACAGGGGACCCTCTCCTACGAGCAGTACTTC. Translation gives CASSPRQGTLSYEQYF.

The CDR3 spells CASSPGTGESDEQFF. The CDR3 region has the DNA TGTGCCAGCAGCCCGGGGACAGGGGAGTCGGATGAGCAGTTCTTC. The genes are TRBV4-2 and TRBJ2-1, with 10 bases lining up with TRBD1. There are 15 residues in the CDR3. Germline lookup yields CDR1 LGHNA and CDR2 YNFKEQ. V shed 4 bases, J shed 8 bases, and the junction held 8 bases outside the gene matches.

J is TRBJ1-2 and V is TRBV6-1; tentative D call: TRBD1 (6 bases). V was cut by 2 bases and J by 7 bases, with 11 bases left in between. This CDR3 contains 13 residues. Germline loops: CDR1 MNHNS, CDR2 SASEGT. The CDR3: CASSEIRGLGYTF. The CDR3 nucleotides read TGTGCCAGCAGTGAAATCAGGGGACTTGGCTACACCTTC.

V usage is TRBV30 and J usage is TRBJ1-2; D unclear. Germline assignment: CDR1 GTSNPN and CDR2 SVGIG (reference sequence). V was cut by 2 bases and J by 8 bases, with 15 bases left in between. CDR3 length: 13 residues. In nucleotides, the CDR3 is TGTGCCTGGAGTTGGAGGGTGGAAGGGGGCTACACCTTC. Translation gives CAWSWRVEGGYTF.

The rearrangement uses TRBV12-5 and TRBJ1-5; possibly TRBD1 for D (6 bases). The V end was cut by 3 bases, the J end by 4 bases, with 10 bases between. This CDR3 has 14 residues. The germline V gene encodes CDR1 LGHNT and CDR2 FRNRAP. The CDR3 nucleotides read TGTGCTAGTGGTTTCGGACAGATAAATCAGCCCCAGCATTTT. Its protein is CASGFGQINQPQHF.